The 22 T cell receptor beta chains presented below share a single source sample, sequenced in a study of PD-L1 blockade in urothelial cancer (dated 2017 in TCRdb). Library generation was performed with the immunoSEQ multiplex PCR assay. TCRdb carries this immuneACCESS record with in-frame sequences only. Its versions omit some clonotypes, under half of them owing to an unresolved V gene in the studies checked, with the rest unexplained. This sample lists 75,000 to 95,000 clones; around 85% were detected once. The top ten hold about 6.7% of the sample. Explained via the paper, the time point label denotes: pretreatment peripheral blood. The input for sequencing was PBMCs, taken around atezolizumab (anti-PD-L1) treatment. The receptors originated from a man in his forties with urothelial cancer.

This clone was seen a single time. This rearrangement joins TRBV7-9 to TRBJ2-2, with a weak D call TRBD1 (6 bases). This CDR3 is 14 amino acids long. The germline V and J ends were trimmed by 5 bases and 7 bases, with 14 bases remaining between them. Germline-derived CDR1 and CDR2 are SEHNR and FQNEAQ (reference sequence). In DNA form, the CDR3 reads TGTGCCAGCAGCGTTCAGGGGAAAGGCGGGGAGCTGTTTTTT. It codes for CASSVQGKGGELFF.

The genes are TRBV7-8 and TRBJ1-5, with TRBD1 identical over 8 bases. The CDR3 contains 13 residues. J lost 8 bases, V lost 3 bases, and 3 bases had no gene match. Germline CDR1 and CDR2: SGHVS and FQNEAQ. This CDR3 reads CASSFSQGEPQHF. CDR3 bases: TGTGCCAGCAGCTTCTCACAGGGGGAGCCCCAGCATTTT.

This clone was counted a single time. This rearrangement joins TRBV29-1 to TRBJ2-7, with TRBD2 matching 10 bases. The junction had 10 bases not matched to a gene; V was cut back by 7 bases and J by 4 bases. Germline V gene lookup returns CDR1 SQVTM and CDR2 ANQGSEA. The CDR3 consists of 14 residues. CDR3 amino acids: CSGRKTSGRYEQYF. The CDR3 DNA sequence: TGCAGCGGGAGAAAGACTAGCGGGCGGTACGAGCAGTACTTC.

The CDR3 DNA sequence: TGTGCCATCGGGCAGGATCCAGATACGCAGTATTTT. It translates to CAIGQDPDTQYF. The V call is TRBV10-3, the J call TRBJ2-3; no definite D call. This CDR3 comprises 12 residues. The V and J ends lost 8 bases and 4 bases respectively, with 10 bases between them. Per the germline V gene, CDR1 is ENHRY and CDR2 is SYGVKD.

This clone has just one count. V gene TRBV7-2 combines with J gene TRBJ2-2, with TRBD2 matching 9 bases. The ends lost 1 base at V and 5 bases at J; junction bases unmatched: 5. The CDR3 loop spans 16 amino acids. Per germline, CDR1 SGHTA and CDR2 FQGNSA. The CDR3 nucleotides read TGTGCCAGCAGCTTAGTAGCGGGAGTAGAAACCGGGGAGCTGTTTTTT. It is translated as CASSLVAGVETGELFF.

V gene TRBV2 combines with J gene TRBJ2-6; TRBD1 might be the D (6 bases). Trimming took 4 bases from V and 0 from J, leaving 22 bases between them. There are 20 residues in the CDR3. Germline V CDR1 and CDR2: SNHLY, FYNNEI. CDR3 nucleotides: TGTGCCAGCAGTGGAGTAGGGCTACCGGGACACCTCTCTGGGGCCAACGTCCTGACTTTC. Translated: CASSGVGLPGHLSGANVLTF.

The rearrangement links TRBV28 to TRBJ1-5, with TRBD1 identical over 7 bases. J was trimmed by 1 base and V by 11 bases; bases with no gene match: 8. The CDR3 has 14 residues. Germline-derived CDR1 and CDR2 are MDHEN and SYDVKM. The CDR3 sequence: CAAQQGMSNQPQHF. Written as DNA, the CDR3 is TGTGCCGCCCAACAGGGGATGAGCAATCAGCCCCAGCATTTT.

The V gene is TRBV4-1, the J gene TRBJ1-4, with unresolved D. This CDR3 region has 15 residues. Trimming cost V 1 base and J 5 bases, with 11 bases left between them. Germline values: CDR1 MGHRA, CDR2 YSYEKL. Here the CDR3 DNA reads TGCGCCAGCAGCCAAGGCCATGGGAGAAATGAAAAACTGTTTTTT. It is translated as CASSQGHGRNEKLFF.

The chain couples TRBV11-3 to TRBJ2-6; 12 nucleotides line up with TRBD1. The CDR3 covers 19 residues. J lost 2 bases, V lost 1 base, and 6 bases had no gene match. From germline, CDR1 is SGHNT and CDR2 YENEEA. CDR3 loop: CASSLAGDRGLTGANVLTF. Written as DNA, the CDR3 is TGTGCCAGCAGCTTAGCCGGGGACAGGGGGCTAACTGGGGCCAACGTCCTGACTTTC.

This chain links TRBV28 with TRBJ2-1; tentatively, D is TRBD2 (6 bases). The CDR3 runs 15 residues. The germline V gene has CDR1 MDHEN and CDR2 SYDVKM. V lost 5 bases and J lost 6, with 17 bases in between. The CDR3: CASSDRGWEVNEQFF. For the CDR3, the DNA is TGTGCCAGCAGTGACCGAGGGTGGGAGGTCAATGAGCAGTTCTTC.

The chain is built from TRBV6-1 and TRBJ2-7; 10 nucleotides align to TRBD1. CDR1 and CDR2 (germline): MNHNS, SASEGT. V shed 10 bases and J 3 bases; nucleotides not matched to a gene: 6. The CDR3 extends over 13 amino acids. For the CDR3, the DNA is TGTGCCATACCGGGACAGGGGCTCTACGAGCAGTACTTC. The encoded protein is CAIPGQGLYEQYF.

The chain uses TRBV28 and TRBJ2-5; D unresolved. The CDR3 runs to 10 residues. In germline, CDR1 is MDHEN, CDR2 SYDVKM. Trimming stripped 8 bases from V and 7 bases from J, with 8 bases between. CDR3 in amino acids: CASERGTQYF. The CDR3 nucleotides read TGTGCCAGCGAAAGAGGGACCCAGTACTTC.

V is TRBV7-6 and J is TRBJ2-7, with D possibly TRBD2 on 5 matching bases. Between the trimmed V and J ends, which lost 1 base and 0 bases, there was a span of 10 bases. Per germline, CDR1 SGHVS and CDR2 FNYEAQ. The CDR3 contains 15 residues. The chain's CDR3 is CASSLGSVSSYEQYF. The CDR3 nucleotides read TGTGCCAGCAGCTTAGGTAGCGTGAGCTCCTACGAGCAGTACTTC.

The chain employs TRBV7-9 and TRBJ1-1, with D possibly matching TRBD1 (6 bases). CDR1 is SEHNR, CDR2 FQNEAQ, per germline (reference sequence). The germline V and J ends were trimmed by 6 bases and 2 bases, with 10 bases remaining between them. There are 13 residues in the CDR3. The CDR3 here is CASRWTVNTEAFF. CDR3 nucleotide sequence: TGTGCCAGCAGGTGGACAGTTAACACTGAAGCTTTCTTT. The variable domain in full, with the rest retrieved from reference TRBV7-9 and TRBJ1-1, is DTGVSQNPRHKITKRGQNVTFRCDPISEHNRLYWYRQTLGQGPEFLTYFQNEAQLEKSRLLSDRFSAERPKGSFSTLEIQRTEQGDSAMYLCASRWTVNTEAFFGQGTRLTVV.

The gene calls are TRBV29-1 and TRBJ2-2, with D perhaps matching TRBD1 (5 bases). The germline CDR1 and CDR2 sequences are SQVTM and ANQGSEA. This CDR3 has 11 amino acids. The ends were cut back, 7 bases at V and 5 bases at J, with 8 bases in the middle. CDR3 nucleotide sequence: TGCAGCGCGAAGGGGACCGGGGAGCTGTTTTTT. Protein product: CSAKGTGELFF.

The gene calls are TRBV16 and TRBJ2-2; possibly TRBD2 for D (5 bases). The CDR3 runs 13 residues. CDR1 is KGHSY and CDR2 is FQNENV in the germline V gene. Trimming stripped 5 bases from V and 2 bases from J, with 6 bases between. The CDR3 loop reads CASSGSNTGELFF. DNA of the CDR3: TGTGCCAGCAGCGGGAGTAACACCGGGGAGCTGTTTTTT.

This clone was seen a handful of times. The V call is TRBV5-1, the J call TRBJ2-3; 8 bases align to TRBD2. The germline V gene encodes CDR1 SGHRS and CDR2 YFSETQ. V was pared by 2 bases and J by 2 bases, with 4 bases of the junction left unmatched. The CDR3 extends over 15 amino acids. CDR3 DNA: TGCGCCAGCAGCTTTCTAGCGGGTAACACAGATACGCAGTATTTT. Translated, it gives CASSFLAGNTDTQYF.

This chain uses TRBV10-3 with TRBJ2-5; D is perhaps TRBD2 (6 bases). The CDR3 loop spans 10 amino acids. The V gene's germline CDR1 is ENHRY and CDR2 SYGVKD. Trimming shortened V by 10 bases and J by 7 bases, and 10 bases separated the two germline ends. The CDR3 loop is CATQEGTQYF. The CDR3, as DNA: TGTGCCACCCAGGAGGGGACCCAGTACTTC.

The chain joins TRBV18 to TRBJ1-1; D ambiguous. Trimming pared 2 bases from V and 1 base from J, leaving 29 bases between. The germline CDR1 and CDR2 sequences are KGHSH and LQKENI. The CDR3 contains 21 residues. The CDR3 sequence: CASSPKLGAAVTVTRNTEAFF. In DNA form, the CDR3 reads TGTGCCAGCTCACCAAAATTGGGTGCGGCGGTAACCGTAACCAGGAACACTGAAGCTTTCTTT.

This rearrangement joins TRBV5-1 to TRBJ2-2; a weak D match, TRBD1 (5 bases). Trimming cost V 5 bases and J 1 base, with 9 bases left between them. The CDR3 totals 14 residues. CDR1 and CDR2 (germline): SGHRS, YFSETQ. The CDR3 spells CASRIQGNTGELFF. The CDR3 bases are TGCGCCAGCAGAATCCAGGGGAACACCGGGGAGCTGTTTTTT.

This chain links TRBV11-2 with TRBJ2-7, with 7 bases fitting TRBD1. CDR1 is SGHAT, CDR2 FQNNGV, per germline. The CDR3 totals 16 residues. Unmatched junction bases numbered 13, after V lost 5 bases and J lost 3 bases. The CDR3 loop is CASSPLNRDRDYEQYF. The CDR3 nucleotides read TGTGCCAGCAGCCCCTTGAACCGGGACAGAGACTACGAGCAGTACTTC.

V usage is TRBV11-2 and J usage is TRBJ2-7; D might be TRBD2 (6 bases). The CDR3 covers 16 residues. Per the germline V gene, CDR1 is SGHAT and CDR2 is FQNNGV. The V end was cut by 4 bases, the J end by 3 bases, with 19 bases between. The CDR3: CASSSLKMGLNYEQYF. For the CDR3, the DNA is TGTGCCAGCAGCTCCCTCAAAATGGGACTGAACTACGAGCAGTACTTC.